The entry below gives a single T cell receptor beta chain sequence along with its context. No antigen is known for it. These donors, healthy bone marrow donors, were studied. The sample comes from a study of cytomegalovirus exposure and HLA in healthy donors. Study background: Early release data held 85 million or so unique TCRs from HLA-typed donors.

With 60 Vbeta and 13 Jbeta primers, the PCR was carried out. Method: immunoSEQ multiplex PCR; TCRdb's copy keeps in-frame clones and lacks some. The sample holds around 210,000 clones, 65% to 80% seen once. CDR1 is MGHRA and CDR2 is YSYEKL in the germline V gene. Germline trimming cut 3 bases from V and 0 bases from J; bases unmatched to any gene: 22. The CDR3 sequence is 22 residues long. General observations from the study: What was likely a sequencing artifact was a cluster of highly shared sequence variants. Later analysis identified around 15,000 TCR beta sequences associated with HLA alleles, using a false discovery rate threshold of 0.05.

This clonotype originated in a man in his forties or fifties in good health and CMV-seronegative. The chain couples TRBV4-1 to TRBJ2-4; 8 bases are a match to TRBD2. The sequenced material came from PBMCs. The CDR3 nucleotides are TGCGCCAGCAGCCAGGGGTCCAAGGGTAGCGGGACTTTAATTCTAGCCAAAAACATTCAGTACTTC. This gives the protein CASSQGSKGSGTLILAKNIQYF.